This T cell receptor (beta chain) was sequenced for a study of blood T cell repertoires in COVID-19. Study overall: There were acute and convalescent COVID-19 samples, and they came from the United States, Italy and Spain. Nucleic acid was either cDNA or gDNA, and it came from T cells, B-cell-depleted T cells, or PBMCs.

Authors' data handling: Estimation of nucleated cell counts relied on the amplification of reference gene primers. Produced via immunoSEQ multiplex PCR; TCRdb's table is partial and in-frame only. That table is the source of V, J and clone size, and D and trimming were worked out from the DNA. The table lists roughly 200,000 clones, about 90% of them singletons. Germline V gene data show CDR1 as SGHNT and CDR2 as YYREEE (reference sequence). Trimming shortened V by 0 bases and J by 1 base, and 13 bases separated the two germline ends. The CDR3 length is 16 residues. The sequenced sample consisted of peripheral blood. This TCR came from a man in his fifties or sixties with active or convalescent COVID-19. The V and J genes are TRBV5-4 and TRBJ1-2; D remains unclear. CDR3 residues: CASSLAGRGGNYGYTF. As DNA, the CDR3 is TGTGCCAGCAGCTTGGCCGGGCGGGGAGGTAACTATGGCTACACCTTC.